The rows below give T cell receptor beta chains drawn from one sample of a study of T cell responses to AZD1222 COVID-19 vaccine. Sequenced by immunoSEQ multiplex PCR; TCRdb stores in-frame clones only, minus some. The sample carries about 140,000 clones, about 91% recorded once. This sample comprised peripheral blood, obtained on day 0 of AZD1222 vaccination. All receptors derive from an adult in good health. The CDR3 runs from the conserved cysteine through the conserved F or W. Each record gives: D gene, V gene, J gene, clone size, CDR3 protein, CDR3 DNA. A D gene is named only where the DNA matches it firmly. The size field is filled for only some rows; it gives once, few, many or a size class.

D: -
V: TRBV27
J: TRBJ1-2
size: once
CDR3: CASSFLRDNYGYTF
DNA: TGTGCCAGCAGTTTTCTCAGGGATAACTATGGCTACACCTTC

D: TRBD1
V: TRBV6-5
J: TRBJ1-4
size: -
CDR3: CASSQGQGSELFF
DNA: TGTGCCAGCAGTCAGGGACAGGGGTCCGAACTGTTTTTT

D: -
V: TRBV7-9
J: TRBJ1-2
size: -
CDR3: CASSLALVANYGYTF
DNA: TGTGCCAGCAGCTTAGCTTTGGTGGCGAACTATGGCTACACCTTC

D: TRBD1
V: TRBV10-3
J: TRBJ1-3
size: once
CDR3: CAIGTGGNSGNTIYF
DNA: TGTGCCATCGGGACAGGGGGAAACTCTGGAAACACCATATATTTT

D: -
V: TRBV30
J: TRBJ1-3
size: -
CDR3: CAWSVYRPRDGNTIYF
DNA: TGTGCCTGGAGTGTCTACAGGCCTAGAGATGGAAACACCATATATTTT

D: -
V: TRBV19
J: TRBJ2-1
size: -
CDR3: CASSMKSWRLTDNEQFF
DNA: TGTGCCAGTAGTATGAAGAGTTGGAGACTAACAGACAATGAGCAGTTCTTC

D: TRBD1
V: TRBV7-8
J: TRBJ1-5
size: -
CDR3: CASSLANRGIYQPQHF
DNA: TGTGCCAGCAGCTTAGCCAACAGGGGGATCTATCAGCCCCAGCATTTT

D: -
V: TRBV27
J: TRBJ1-2
size: -
CDR3: CASFGWSQNYGYTF
DNA: TGTGCCAGTTTTGGGTGGTCCCAAAACTATGGCTACACCTTC

D: -
V: TRBV4-1
J: TRBJ2-7
size: -
CDR3: CASSPRPGPSYEQYF
DNA: TGCGCCAGCAGCCCTCGGCCCGGACCCTCCTACGAGCAGTACTTC

D: -
V: TRBV30
J: TRBJ1-2
size: -
CDR3: CAWTDGNYGYTF
DNA: TGTGCCTGGACCGACGGTAACTATGGCTACACCTTC

D: -
V: TRBV6-5
J: TRBJ1-2
size: -
CDR3: CASSYYGGYTF
DNA: TGTGCCAGCAGTTACTACGGGGGCTACACCTTC

D: TRBD1
V: TRBV27
J: TRBJ1-5
size: -
CDR3: CASSGDRRSNQPQHF
DNA: TGTGCCAGCAGTGGGGACAGGCGCAGCAATCAGCCCCAGCATTTT

D: -
V: TRBV14
J: TRBJ1-6
size: once
CDR3: CASSRSARFEPNSPLHF
DNA: TGTGCCAGCAGCCGAAGCGCACGATTTGAGCCTAATTCACCCCTCCACTTT

D: -
V: TRBV4-1
J: TRBJ1-2
size: -
CDR3: CASSQEETRTGTYGYTF
DNA: TGCGCCAGCAGCCAAGAGGAAACGCGGACGGGAACCTATGGCTACACCTTC

D: -
V: TRBV18
J: TRBJ1-4
size: -
CDR3: CASSSTPGRATNEKLFF
DNA: TGTGCCAGCTCATCAACCCCGGGGCGGGCAACTAATGAAAAACTGTTTTTT

D: TRBD2
V: TRBV5-1
J: TRBJ2-3
size: -
CDR3: CASSRRAGAKSDTQYF
DNA: TGCGCCAGCAGCCGCCGTGCGGGAGCTAAGTCAGATACGCAGTATTTT

D: TRBD1
V: TRBV16
J: TRBJ1-2
size: -
CDR3: CASSPGTDTNYGYTF
DNA: TGTGCCAGCAGCCCCGGGACAGACACCAACTATGGCTACACCTTC

D: -
V: TRBV11-2
J: TRBJ2-7
size: -
CDR3: CASSPRREGSRAYEQYF
DNA: TGTGCCAGCAGCCCGAGACGCGAAGGTAGCAGGGCCTACGAGCAGTACTTC

D: -
V: TRBV5-4
J: TRBJ2-7
size: -
CDR3: CASSLEEVAYEQYF
DNA: TGTGCCAGCAGCTTGGAGGAGGTGGCGTACGAGCAGTACTTC

D: -
V: TRBV5-1
J: TRBJ1-4
size: once
CDR3: CASTTGRATYEKLFF
DNA: TGCGCCAGCACAACGGGCAGGGCTACTTATGAAAAACTGTTTTTT

D: -
V: TRBV6-5
J: TRBJ1-1
size: once
CDR3: CASTLGHMNTEAFF
DNA: TGTGCCAGCACCCTCGGACATATGAACACTGAAGCTTTCTTT

D: -
V: TRBV4-1
J: TRBJ1-5
size: -
CDR3: CASSHHLGQGRGSNQPQHF
DNA: TGCGCCAGCAGCCATCACCTTGGCCAAGGGAGGGGGAGCAATCAGCCCCAGCATTTT

D: -
V: TRBV7-9
J: TRBJ1-2
size: -
CDR3: CASSTAQRSANYGYTF
DNA: TGTGCCAGCAGCACAGCCCAAAGGTCCGCTAACTATGGCTACACCTTC

D: -
V: TRBV3-1/TRBV3-2
J: TRBJ1-1
size: -
CDR3: CASSRSGGLVEAFF
DNA: TGTGCCAGCAGCCGGTCGGGGGGCCTAGTGGAAGCTTTCTTT

D: -
V: TRBV19
J: TRBJ1-5
size: -
CDR3: CASSIGTASNQPQHF
DNA: TGTGCCAGTAGTATCGGGACGGCCAGCAATCAGCCCCAGCATTTT

D: -
V: TRBV27
J: TRBJ2-7
size: -
CDR3: CASSSVGGYEQYF
DNA: TGTGCCAGCAGTTCCGTGGGAGGCTACGAGCAGTACTTC

D: TRBD2
V: TRBV7-2
J: TRBJ2-2
size: once
CDR3: CASSFRPPTSGAGELFF
DNA: TGTGCCAGCAGCTTTAGGCCTCCGACTAGCGGCGCCGGGGAGCTGTTTTTT

D: -
V: TRBV5-5
J: TRBJ1-1
size: -
CDR3: CASSLPTEAFF
DNA: TGTGCCAGCAGCTTGCCCACTGAAGCTTTCTTT

D: TRBD2
V: TRBV7-8
J: TRBJ2-2
size: -
CDR3: CASSLVGASGGVNTGELFF
DNA: TGTGCCAGCAGCTTAGTGGGTGCTAGCGGGGGCGTGAACACCGGGGAGCTGTTTTTT

D: -
V: TRBV15
J: TRBJ2-5
size: -
CDR3: CATSRVPTGETQYF
DNA: TGTGCCACCAGCAGAGTTCCAACTGGGGAGACCCAGTACTTC

D: -
V: TRBV28
J: TRBJ1-2
size: -
CDR3: CASSFEGGSIGYTF
DNA: TGTGCCAGCAGTTTCGAGGGAGGGTCTATAGGCTACACCTTC

D: -
V: TRBV2
J: TRBJ1-2
size: -
CDR3: CASAPPGRNYGYTF
DNA: TGTGCCAGCGCTCCCCCGGGACGGAACTATGGCTACACCTTC

D: TRBD2
V: TRBV7-9
J: TRBJ2-1
size: -
CDR3: CASSSSGTSGYNEQFF
DNA: TGTGCCAGCAGCTCATCCGGGACTAGCGGCTACAATGAGCAGTTCTTC

D: -
V: TRBV28
J: TRBJ2-7
size: -
CDR3: CASSQVGEQYF
DNA: TGTGCCAGCAGTCAAGTGGGCGAGCAGTACTTC

D: TRBD2
V: TRBV9
J: TRBJ2-7
size: once
CDR3: CASSPLAGASYEQYF
DNA: TGTGCCAGCAGCCCGCTAGCGGGAGCGTCCTACGAGCAGTACTTC

D: -
V: TRBV7-2
J: TRBJ1-2
size: once
CDR3: CASSPTASYGYTF
DNA: TGTGCCAGCAGCCCGACGGCTTCCTATGGCTACACCTTC

D: TRBD1
V: TRBV5-8
J: TRBJ2-2
size: -
CDR3: CASSDPGQGNGELFF
DNA: TGTGCCAGCAGCGATCCGGGACAGGGAAACGGGGAGCTGTTTTTT

D: -
V: TRBV28
J: TRBJ2-7
size: -
CDR3: CASSLVQGTYEQYF
DNA: TGTGCCAGCAGTTTAGTACAGGGCACCTACGAGCAGTACTTC

D: TRBD1
V: TRBV3-1/TRBV3-2
J: TRBJ1-1
size: -
CDR3: CASSQEQTGNPEAFF
DNA: TGTGCCAGCAGCCAAGAGCAGACAGGGAATCCTGAAGCTTTCTTT

D: TRBD1
V: TRBV11-2
J: TRBJ2-1
size: -
CDR3: CASSKTGYSPIQFF
DNA: TGTGCCAGCAGCAAGACAGGGTATTCGCCCATACAGTTCTTC

D: -
V: TRBV4-2
J: TRBJ1-5
size: -
CDR3: CASSLYSNQPQHF
DNA: TGTGCCAGCAGCCTATATAGCAATCAGCCCCAGCATTTT

D: -
V: TRBV2
J: TRBJ1-1
size: -
CDR3: CASGGNTEAFF
DNA: TGTGCCAGCGGAGGTAACACTGAAGCTTTCTTT

D: TRBD1
V: TRBV5-5
J: TRBJ1-3
size: -
CDR3: CASSPPGQGVGNTIYF
DNA: TGTGCCAGCAGCCCCCCGGGACAGGGGGTTGGAAACACCATATATTTT

D: TRBD2
V: TRBV28
J: TRBJ2-3
size: -
CDR3: CASSRDWAGGTDTQYF
DNA: TGTGCCAGCAGTCGCGACTGGGCGGGAGGCACAGATACGCAGTATTTT

D: -
V: TRBV7-9
J: TRBJ2-2
size: few
CDR3: CASSFITGELFF
DNA: TGTGCCAGCAGCTTTATCACCGGGGAGCTGTTTTTT

D: -
V: TRBV7-8
J: TRBJ1-5
size: -
CDR3: CASSLDGNQPQHF
DNA: TGTGCCAGCAGCCTGGACGGGAATCAGCCCCAGCATTTT

D: -
V: TRBV7-9
J: TRBJ1-1
size: -
CDR3: CASSLGVTEAFF
DNA: TGTGCCAGCAGCTTGGGGGTAACTGAAGCTTTCTTT

D: TRBD1
V: TRBV5-1
J: TRBJ1-2
size: -
CDR3: CASSSDRGGYGYTF
DNA: TGCGCCAGCAGCTCGGACAGGGGGGGCTATGGCTACACCTTC